Following are 22 T cell receptor beta chains from one sample sequenced in a study of blood T cells in healthy people across ages. A second PCR of about 7 to 12 cycles used a sample-barcoded 5' primer and a J-beta primer mix. TCRdb processed the 5' RACE reads anew with MiXCR; each CDR3 protein has one entry. This sample has roughly 1,500,000 distinct CDR3 sequences, with almost 35% found just once. Specimen: blood. Receptors originate from a young woman in good health.

This clonotype was picked up a small number of times. Here the CDR3 reads CSAHLGAGGSEQYF. Written as DNA, the CDR3 is TGCAGTGCTCACCTCGGGGCAGGGGGCTCCGAGCAGTACTTC. The chain carries TRBV20-1 and TRBJ2-7; 8 bases fit TRBD1. The junction had 12 bases not matched to a gene; V was cut back by 5 bases and J by 6 bases. Per the germline V gene, CDR1 is DFQATT and CDR2 is SNEGSKA (reference sequence). The CDR3 contains 14 residues.

This clonotype has only a few counts. The genes are TRBV29-1 and TRBJ1-2; the D gene is possibly TRBD1 (5 bases). Germline-derived CDR1 and CDR2 are SQVTM and ANQGSEA. The CDR3 is 14 amino acids. V was cut by 6 bases and J by 7 bases, with 21 bases left in between. The CDR3 DNA reads as TGCAGCGTCTACCACCGGGGCGCTGGCTGTGGCTACACCTTC. Its protein product is CSVYHRGAGCGYTF.

The chain's CDR3 is CASSHGTGSPSEQYF. The CDR3 DNA is TGCGCCAGCAGCCACGGGACAGGGAGTCCCTCCGAGCAGTACTTC. V is TRBV5-1 and J is TRBJ2-7; 9 nucleotides line up with TRBD1. V lost 4 bases to trimming and J lost 6 bases; unmatched junction nucleotides: 11. Germline V gives CDR1 SGHRS, CDR2 YFSETQ. There are 15 residues in the CDR3.

The rearrangement links TRBV27 to TRBJ2-4, with D perhaps matching TRBD1 (6 bases). Germline V lookup: CDR1 MNHEY, CDR2 SMNVEV (reference sequence). The CDR3 consists of 12 residues. Trimming pared 5 bases from V and 6 bases from J, leaving 8 bases between. Here the CDR3 DNA reads TGTGCCAGCAGTCCCAGGGGAAACATTCAGTACTTC. This translates into CASSPRGNIQYF.

This clonotype was counted once. One end of the junction is discordant with germline, which a read error may explain. V is TRBV5-1 and J is TRBJ2-3; D might be TRBD2 (7 bases). This CDR3 spans 16 amino acids. Germline CDR1 is SGHRS and CDR2 is YFSETQ. For the CDR3, the DNA is TGCGTCAGCAGCCCGGGCGGGGGCCAAAGCACAGATACGCAGTATTTT. This gives the protein CVSSPGGGQSTDTQYF.

This sequence joins TRBV29-1 and TRBJ2-2; D possibly corresponds to TRBD2 (5 bases). The germline V and J ends were trimmed by 6 bases and 0 bases, with 11 bases remaining between them. The CDR3 contains 14 residues. The germline gives CDR1 SQVTM, CDR2 ANQGSEA. As DNA, the CDR3 is TGCAGCGTGACAACTAGGGCGAACACCGGGGAGCTGTTTTTT. Residues: CSVTTRANTGELFF.

V is TRBV4-1 and J is TRBJ1-1, with no clear D. Germline V gene data show CDR1 as MGHRA and CDR2 as YSYEKL. This CDR3 is built from 14 residues. Trimming removed 0 bases from V and 3 bases from J, with 8 bases in between. The CDR3 region is CASSQEMSDTEAFF. In DNA form, the CDR3 reads TGCGCCAGCAGCCAAGAGATGAGCGACACTGAAGCTTTCTTT.

The CDR3: CASSEGWDRDTEAFF. The CDR3 bases are TGTGCCAGCAGTGAAGGTTGGGACAGGGACACTGAAGCTTTCTTT. The chain is built from TRBV2 and TRBJ1-1, with 9 bases that match TRBD1. J lost 3 bases, V lost 1 base, and 3 bases had no gene match. The CDR3 runs 15 residues. Germline loops: CDR1 SNHLY, CDR2 FYNNEI.

The rearrangement uses TRBV15 and TRBJ2-7; 10 bases fit TRBD2. J was trimmed by 2 bases and V by 1 base; bases with no gene match: 11. The germline V gene has CDR1 LNHNV and CDR2 YYDKDF (reference sequence). The CDR3 length is 18 residues. CDR3 bases: TGTGCCACCAGCAGAGTGTTTCCCCAGCGGGAGGGCCCCTACGAGCAGTACTTC. Residues: CATSRVFPQREGPYEQYF.

V is TRBV29-1 and J is TRBJ2-1; 14 bases fit TRBD2. CDR1 is SQVTM and CDR2 is ANQGSEA in the germline V gene. The CDR3 runs to 16 residues. V shed 4 bases, J shed 4 bases, and the junction held 6 bases outside the gene matches. This CDR3 is CSVGGLAGVLYNEQFF. For the CDR3, the DNA is TGCAGCGTTGGGGGACTAGCGGGAGTGTTGTACAATGAGCAGTTCTTC.

This chain uses TRBV19 with TRBJ2-1; D unresolved. CDR3 size: 16 residues. Germline V gene data show CDR1 as LNHDA and CDR2 as SQIVND (reference sequence). V lost 3 bases to trimming and J lost 4 bases, with 16 bases between them. The CDR3 sequence: CASSMPGREIYNEQFF. DNA for the CDR3: TGTGCCAGTAGTATGCCAGGCAGAGAAATTTACAATGAGCAGTTCTTC.

This clonotype was seen a few times. The V gene is TRBV7-3, the J gene TRBJ2-6; 7 bases align to TRBD1. The CDR3 is 16 residues long. Germline V CDR1 and CDR2: SGHTA, FQGTGA. J gave up 2 bases and V 5 bases, and 6 bases lay outside the gene matches. This CDR3 reads CASSRGQGAGANVLTF. The CDR3 DNA reads TGTGCCAGCAGCCGCGGGCAGGGGGCTGGGGCCAACGTCCTGACTTTC.

Comment on this clonotype: A much larger clone is a single base away; this may be a read error. The chain joins TRBV10-3 to TRBJ2-1; D gene ambiguous. Germline values: CDR1 ENHRY, CDR2 SYGVKD. The CDR3 length is 14 residues. Written as DNA, the CDR3 is TGTGCCATCAGGGAGTCGACAACTTACAATGAGCAGTTCTTC. Its translation: CAIRESTTYNEQFF.

This clonotype was seen a few times. The CDR3, as DNA: TGCAGTGCTAGATCCCCTGCGGGAGGACGCAATGAGCAGTTCTTC. It codes for CSARSPAGGRNEQFF. The V and J genes are TRBV20-1 and TRBJ2-1; 8 nucleotides match TRBD2. After removal of 2 bases from V and 6 bases from J, the junction contained 9 bases not matched to a gene. Per the germline V gene, CDR1 is DFQATT and CDR2 is SNEGSKA (reference sequence). The CDR3 totals 15 residues.

The CDR3 nucleotides are TGCAGTGCTAGAGACCCGGGACAGGGGGCGATTAGCGGGGAGCTGTTTTTT. Translating gives CSARDPGQGAISGELFF. The V gene is TRBV20-1, the J gene TRBJ2-2; the match to TRBD1 covers 12 bases. Germline V gene lookup returns CDR1 DFQATT and CDR2 SNEGSKA (reference sequence). The ends lost 0 bases at V and 7 bases at J; junction bases unmatched: 9. The CDR3 length is 17 residues.

The rearrangement links TRBV5-6 to TRBJ2-7, with D hard to call. Germline loops: CDR1 SGHDT, CDR2 YYEEEE. The CDR3 loop spans 13 amino acids. V lost 4 bases and J 8 bases, leaving 16 bases between the germline ends. As DNA, the CDR3 is TGTGCCAGCAGCCTGGCCCAGAAGAATCAGCAGTACTTC. It is translated as CASSLAQKNQQYF.

The chain couples TRBV6-2 or TRBV6-3 to TRBJ2-3, with D possibly TRBD1 on 6 matching bases. Trimming left V 11 bases short and J 0 bases short, with 15 bases between. CDR3 size: 14 residues. Germline V CDR1 and CDR2: MNHEY, SVGEGT. In DNA, the CDR3 is TGTGCCGCCCGTCTAGGGGGAAGCACAGATACGCAGTATTTT. Its protein is CAARLGGSTDTQYF.

This clonotype was counted a few times. CDR3 in amino acids: CASSSPSGTASYEQYF. CDR3 nucleotide sequence: TGTGCCAGCAGCTCCCCGTCCGGGACAGCCTCCTACGAGCAGTACTTC. The chain joins TRBV11-2 to TRBJ2-7, with 7 nucleotides matching TRBD1. Germline CDR1 SGHAT, CDR2 FQNNGV. The CDR3 contains 16 residues. With 4 bases clipped from V and 0 bases from J, the junction kept 9 bases outside the gene matches.

This clonotype was seen only a few times. This chain links TRBV15 with TRBJ1-2; a weak D match, TRBD1 (6 bases). CDR1 LNHNV and CDR2 YYDKDF come from the germline V gene (reference sequence). The CDR3 loop spans 13 amino acids. V was trimmed by 8 bases and J by 8 bases, leaving 18 bases between them. DNA of the CDR3: TGTGCCACCGGGGGCGGGAAAGGAGGAGGCTACACCTTC. It encodes CATGGGKGGGYTF. The variable domain in full, with the rest retrieved from reference TRBV15 and TRBJ1-2, is DAMVIQNPRYQVTQFGKPVTLSCSQTLNHNVMYWYQQKSSQAPKLLFHYYDKDFNNEADTPDNFQSRRPNTSFCFLDIRSPGLGDTAMYLCATGGGKGGGYTFGSGTRLTVV.

As concerns this clonotype: Germline is not matched at one junction end, which may reflect a read error. The V gene is TRBV5-1, the J gene TRBJ2-5; TRBD2 aligns across 7 bases. This CDR3 spans 13 amino acids. Germline CDR1 reads SGHRS; CDR2 reads YFSETQ. This CDR3 reads CASSLPRGEIQYF. The CDR3 DNA reads as TGCGCCAGCAGCTTACCCCGGGGGGAGATCCAGTACTTC. Complete variable domain (other parts from reference TRBV5-1 and TRBJ2-5): KAGVTQTPRYLIKTRGQQVTLSCSPISGHRSVSWYQQTPGQGLQFLFEYFSETQRNKGNFPGRFSGRQFSNSRSEMNVSTLELGDSALYLCASSLPRGEIQYFGPGTRLLVL.

J is TRBJ1-2 and V is TRBV11-2; no clear D gene. The V gene's germline CDR1 is SGHAT and CDR2 FQNNGV. V was cut by 0 bases and J by 8 bases, with 13 bases left in between. The CDR3 length is 14 residues. Here the CDR3 DNA reads TGTGCCAGCAGCTTAGAAAGCCCGATGACAGGCTACACCTTC. Protein product: CASSLESPMTGYTF.

The chain recombines TRBV7-2 with TRBJ2-3; D gene uncertain. There are 15 residues in the CDR3. The germline gives CDR1 SGHTA, CDR2 FQGNSA. The ends were cut back, 5 bases at V and 3 bases at J, with 15 bases in the middle. The CDR3 DNA reads TGTGCCAGCAGCACTCAGGCGTCGTTTACAGATACGCAGTATTTT. Translation: CASSTQASFTDTQYF.